The sequence of this T cell receptor beta chain was determined in a study of blood T cell repertoires in COVID-19 (dated by TCRdb to the early 2020s). In the study overall: Samples covering the acute and convalescent phases of COVID-19 were provided by collaborators in the United States, Italy and Spain. The dataset comprised deeply sampled blood TCRbeta repertoires from subjects exposed to, actively infected with, or recovered from COVID-19. Sample metadata almost always included a de-identified subject ID, COVID-19 status, age in years and sex. Where HLA class I and class II types were available, the types were taken from metadata supplied by the sample provider, not from assay-based typing. Samples came from the ongoing ImmuneRACE study (first 160 participants) plus 1,254 subjects from 6 global collaborators. The material from the prospective study consisted of cDNA or gDNA derived from T cells, B-cell-depleted T cells, or PBMCs. The repertoires were released in a freely available public database meant as a resource for research on the immune response to SARS-CoV-2.

CDR1 and CDR2, looked up from the germline V gene, are SQVTM and ANQGSEA. The CDR3 spans 13 residues, from the cysteine through the phenylalanine. CDR3 DNA only is kept here, 39 bases in frame from base 1. V is clipped by 7 bases and J by 1 base, and the sequence between their germline boundaries is 13 bases long. As regards this clone: What this receptor recognizes is not known. Base qualities are missing; no much larger clone stands one base away.

Another Seattle source contributed samples from volunteer blood donors who had recovered from COVID-19. Whole blood was collected in K2EDTA tubes by collaborating institutions according to the institutions' own protocols. For TCRbeta analysis, collaborator samples were shipped as frozen whole blood, as isolated PBMCs, or as DNA extracted from either sample type. Overall results and qualifications from the work: How much clinical and demographic metadata was included differed by source and by participant, and the metadata was provided uncurated.

TCRbeta CDR3 regions were amplified from genomic DNA using the immunoSEQ Assay, a bias-controlled multiplex PCR. From the authors' description of their analysis: Nucleated cell counts per sample were estimated from amplification of reference gene primers within the assay. To quantify the absolute abundance of each unique TCRbeta CDR3 rearrangement, sequence reads were collapsed and filtered. For each sample, productive Simpson clonality was calculated by taking the square root of Simpson's diversity index across productive rearrangements. The clones in this table, taken by TCRdb from immuneACCESS, are in-frame only. Not every clone is retained; where verified, under half of the shortfall comes from an unresolved V gene, and the cause of the rest is unknown. That table furnishes V, J and clone size, whereas the DNA furnished D and trimming. The sample table lists about 270,000 clones, around 86% of them with a count of one. The ten largest make up 1.5% to 2% of the sample.

The clonotype was recovered from a woman aged 60-75 years who had recovered from COVID-19. The specimen was peripheral blood. The chain is made from TRBV29-1 and TRBJ2-5; the D gene is perhaps TRBD2, on 5 matching bases. The nucleotides read TGCAGCGCTGTCCCGGGAACCCAAGAGACCCAGTACTTC. This is translated as CSAVPGTQETQYF.